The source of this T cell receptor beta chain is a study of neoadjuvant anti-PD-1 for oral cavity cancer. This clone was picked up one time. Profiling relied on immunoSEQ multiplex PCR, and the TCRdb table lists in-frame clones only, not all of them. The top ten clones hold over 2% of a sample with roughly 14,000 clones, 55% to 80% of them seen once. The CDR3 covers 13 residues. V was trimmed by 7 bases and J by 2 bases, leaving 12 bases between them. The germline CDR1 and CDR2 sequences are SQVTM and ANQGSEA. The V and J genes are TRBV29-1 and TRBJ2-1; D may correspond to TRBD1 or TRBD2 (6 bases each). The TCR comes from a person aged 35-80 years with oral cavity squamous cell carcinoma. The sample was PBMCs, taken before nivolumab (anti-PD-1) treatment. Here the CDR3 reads CSGMEGAYNEQFF. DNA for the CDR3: TGCAGCGGAATGGAGGGGGCCTACAATGAGCAGTTCTTC.